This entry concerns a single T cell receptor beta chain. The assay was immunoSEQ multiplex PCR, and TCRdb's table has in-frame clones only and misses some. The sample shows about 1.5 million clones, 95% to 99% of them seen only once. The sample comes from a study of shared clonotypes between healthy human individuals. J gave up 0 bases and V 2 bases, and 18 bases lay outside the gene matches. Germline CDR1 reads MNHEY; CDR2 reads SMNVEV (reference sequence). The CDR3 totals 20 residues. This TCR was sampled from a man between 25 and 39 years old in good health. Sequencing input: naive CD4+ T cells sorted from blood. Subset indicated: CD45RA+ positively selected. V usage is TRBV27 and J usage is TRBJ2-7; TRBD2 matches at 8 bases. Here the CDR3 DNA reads TGTGCCAGCAGTTTAGGCCCTTGGAGTAGCGGGATCCCAAACTCCTACGAGCAGTACTTC. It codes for CASSLGPWSSGIPNSYEQYF.